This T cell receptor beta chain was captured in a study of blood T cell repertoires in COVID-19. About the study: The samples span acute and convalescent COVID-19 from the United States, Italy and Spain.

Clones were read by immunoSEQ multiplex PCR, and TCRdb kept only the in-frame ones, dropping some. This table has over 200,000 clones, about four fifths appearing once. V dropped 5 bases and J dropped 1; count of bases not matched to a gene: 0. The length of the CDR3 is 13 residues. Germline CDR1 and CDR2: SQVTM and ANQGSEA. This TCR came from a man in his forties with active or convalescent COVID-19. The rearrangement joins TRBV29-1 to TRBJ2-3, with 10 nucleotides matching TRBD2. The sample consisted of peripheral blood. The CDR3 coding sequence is TGCAGCGTTACTAGCGGGGGCACAGATACGCAGTATTTT. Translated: CSVTSGGTDTQYF.